Each of the 32 T cell receptor beta chains below was sequenced from the same sample in a study of blood T cell repertoires in COVID-19. Measured with immunoSEQ multiplex PCR; TCRdb has only the in-frame clones, and not every one. The sample holds 200,000 to 250,000 clones, around 82% seen once. The sequenced sample was peripheral blood. These receptors came from an elderly woman with acute or convalescent COVID-19.

The chain carries TRBV9 and TRBJ2-5, with 8 bases aligning to TRBD2. This CDR3 is 16 amino acids long. Germline V lookup: CDR1 SGDLS, CDR2 YYNGEE. The V gene end was trimmed by 0 bases and the J gene end by 5 bases; junction bases not matched to a gene: 9. CDR3 nucleotide sequence: TGTGCCAGCAGCGTAGGGATCGGGGGGGCGTGGGAGACCCAGTACTTC. It yields the protein CASSVGIGGAWETQYF.

The chain is built from TRBV4-1 and TRBJ1-4; D unresolved. The CDR3 has 13 residues. Trimming stripped 4 bases from V and 7 bases from J, with 10 bases between. CDR1 and CDR2 from the germline V gene are MGHRA and YSYEKL. The CDR3 sequence is CASSRALGEKLFF. The CDR3 region has the DNA TGCGCCAGCAGCCGGGCTCTCGGTGAAAAACTGTTTTTT.

The CDR3 is CASSLGDRANTGELFF. In DNA form, the CDR3 reads TGTGCCAGCAGCTTGGGGGACAGGGCCAACACCGGGGAGCTGTTTTTT. J is TRBJ2-2 and V is TRBV5-4; TRBD1 agrees at 9 bases. This CDR3 region has 16 residues. V shed 0 bases and J 2 bases; nucleotides not matched to a gene: 2. Per germline, CDR1 SGHNT and CDR2 YYREEE (reference sequence).

The chain carries TRBV6-5 and TRBJ1-2; D may be TRBD1 (6 bases). V was clipped by 0 bases and J by 8 bases, with 16 bases between them. Looked up from germline, CDR1 is MNHEY and CDR2 is SVGAGI. The CDR3 spans 15 residues. Here the CDR3 DNA reads TGTGCCAGCAGTTACTCGATAGGGCAGGGGTGGGGCTACACCTTC. Translating gives CASSYSIGQGWGYTF.

The J gene is TRBJ2-1, the V gene TRBV30; D is unresolved. Germline V gives CDR1 GTSNPN, CDR2 SVGIG (reference sequence). V shed 1 base and J shed 9 bases, with 10 bases lying between them. The CDR3 runs to 12 residues. The CDR3 bases are TGTGCCTGGAGTGGACTGTCGAGTGAGCAGTTCTTC. It codes for CAWSGLSSEQFF.

The chain recombines TRBV11-3 with TRBJ1-1; D remains ambiguous. This CDR3 has 15 amino acids. Germline loops: CDR1 SGHNT, CDR2 YENEEA. The germline V and J ends were trimmed by 5 bases and 5 bases, with 18 bases remaining between them. Written as DNA, the CDR3 is TGTGCCAGCAGCCCACGCGGGTTGGGTTTTACTGAAGCTTTCTTT. Amino acids: CASSPRGLGFTEAFF.

The chain carries TRBV6-5 and TRBJ1-1, with D possibly TRBD1 on 6 matching bases. Trimming took 8 bases from V and 0 from J, leaving 10 bases between them. The CDR3 runs to 13 residues. Germline V gene lookup returns CDR1 MNHEY and CDR2 SVGAGI. The CDR3 here is CASLDRMNTEAFF. The CDR3 nucleotides read TGTGCCAGCTTGGACAGAATGAACACTGAAGCTTTCTTT.

This clone was counted only a few times. This rearrangement joins TRBV7-2 to TRBJ2-3; 9 nucleotides line up with TRBD1. With 5 bases clipped from V and 1 base from J, the junction kept 7 bases outside the gene matches. CDR1 is SGHTA and CDR2 is FQGNSA in the germline V gene. This CDR3 has 16 residues. CDR3 in DNA: TGTGCCAGCAGCCTCGGGACAGGGAGAGGCACAGATACGCAGTATTTT. Translating it yields CASSLGTGRGTDTQYF.

This rearrangement joins TRBV5-1 to TRBJ2-5; 9 bases match TRBD2. The germline gives CDR1 SGHRS, CDR2 YFSETQ. With 4 bases clipped from V and 5 bases from J, the junction kept 9 bases outside the gene matches. CDR3 size: 15 residues. The CDR3 DNA is TGCGCCAGCAGCCCCGGCGGGGGGGCCTCGGAGACCCAGTACTTC. This translates into CASSPGGGASETQYF.

J is TRBJ2-7 and V is TRBV11-3; D perhaps matches TRBD1 (5 bases). The germline gives CDR1 SGHNT, CDR2 YENEEA. Trimming took 5 bases from V and 3 from J, leaving 8 bases between them. The CDR3 has 12 residues. The CDR3 region is CASSPQGYEQYF. CDR3 coding DNA: TGTGCCAGCAGCCCCCAGGGCTACGAGCAGTACTTC. The variable domain in full, completed from reference TRBV11-3 and TRBJ2-7, reads EAGVVQSPRYKIIEKKQPVAFWCNPISGHNTLYWYLQNLGQGPELLIRYENEEAVDDSQLPKDRFSAERLKGVDSTLKIQPAELGDSAVYLCASSPQGYEQYFGPGTRLTVT.

This clone was observed once. V gene TRBV11-3 combines with J gene TRBJ2-1; 7 bases line up with TRBD1. Trimming cost V 5 bases and J 0 bases; bases outside gene matches: 4. CDR3 length: 15 amino acids. Germline V gives CDR1 SGHNT, CDR2 YENEEA. In DNA form, the CDR3 reads TGTGCCAGCAGCACCGAGGGGGCCTCCTACAATGAGCAGTTCTTC. This gives the protein CASSTEGASYNEQFF.

This clone appeared a few times. The rearrangement joins TRBV24-1 to TRBJ2-5; unclear D gene. Trimming stripped 4 bases from V and 0 bases from J, with 11 bases between. CDR3 length equals 15 residues. CDR1 and CDR2 (germline): KGHDR, SFDVKD. The CDR3 bases are TGTGCCACCAGTGACCAGACACAGTACCAAGAGACCCAGTACTTC. It is translated as CATSDQTQYQETQYF.

The sample holds a few counts of this clone. V and J are TRBV27 and TRBJ2-1; 15 nucleotides align to TRBD2. CDR3 size: 15 residues. The V and J ends lost 8 bases and 9 bases, in that order; junction bases with no gene match: 8. Germline V gives CDR1 MNHEY, CDR2 SMNVEV (reference sequence). DNA of the CDR3: TGTGCCAGCCGGTTAGGACTAGCGGGGGGGGGTGAGCAGTTCTTC. Its protein product is CASRLGLAGGGEQFF.

The chain couples TRBV7-9 to TRBJ1-1; no clear D. V gave up 1 base and J gave up 1 base, with 10 bases separating them. Per the germline V gene, CDR1 is SEHNR and CDR2 is FQNEAQ (reference sequence). The CDR3 is made up of 15 amino acids. The DNA for the CDR3 is TGTGCCAGCAGCTTAGTTGCGGGCGAGAACACTGAAGCTTTCTTT. This encodes CASSLVAGENTEAFF.

The CDR3 bases are TGTGCCAGCTCCCCCGGGACAGATGAAGCTTTCTTT. It specifies CASSPGTDEAFF. The gene calls are TRBV18 and TRBJ1-1; TRBD1 matches 7 bases. The trim removed 6 bases at V and 7 bases at J, leaving 5 bases unmatched. Germline V gene lookup returns CDR1 KGHSH and CDR2 LQKENI. The length of the CDR3 is 12 residues.

This clone has more than one count but fewer than ten. V and J are TRBV4-3 and TRBJ1-2, with 8 bases matching TRBD1. The CDR3 is 16 amino acids. The junction had 10 bases not matched to a gene; V was cut back by 0 bases and J by 7 bases. From germline, CDR1 is LGHNA and CDR2 YSLEER. CDR3 protein: CASSQEPIDRGGGYTF. Written as DNA, the CDR3 is TGCGCCAGCAGCCAAGAACCTATCGACAGGGGAGGTGGCTACACCTTC.

V and J are TRBV6-5 and TRBJ1-2; no firm D call. This CDR3 contains 15 residues. From germline, CDR1 is MNHEY and CDR2 SVGAGI. Trimming removed 6 bases from V and 3 bases from J, with 17 bases in between. CDR3 nucleotides: TGTGCCAGCAGACCCGTTCTCGCAGGCCACTATGGCTACACCTTC. This sequence encodes CASRPVLAGHYGYTF.

The chain employs TRBV2 and TRBJ1-5; possible D gene TRBD1, 5 bases. V lost 7 bases and J 1 base, leaving 8 bases between the germline ends. Germline CDR1 reads SNHLY; CDR2 reads FYNNEI. The CDR3 runs to 13 residues. The CDR3 is CASTRQSNQPQHF. The CDR3 DNA sequence: TGTGCCAGCACCCGACAGAGCAATCAGCCCCAGCATTTT.

The gene calls are TRBV12-3 or TRBV12-4 and TRBJ1-2; D might be TRBD1 (6 bases). V lost 2 bases to trimming and J lost 11 bases, with 15 bases between them. This CDR3 is 13 amino acids long. CDR3 in DNA: TGTGCCAGCAGTTTAAACAGGGACATTGGATACACCTTC. Translated, it gives CASSLNRDIGYTF.

The chain recombines TRBV7-9 with TRBJ2-7; D gene uncertain. Germline V lookup: CDR1 SEHNR, CDR2 FQNEAQ (reference sequence). This CDR3 has 13 residues. V dropped 8 bases and J dropped 10 bases, with 21 bases sitting between them. CDR3 in amino acids: CASATTDSSRQYF. The DNA for the CDR3 is TGTGCCAGCGCAACAACCGACTCGAGCCGACAGTACTTC.

The chain joins TRBV25-1 to TRBJ2-7, with TRBD1 matching over 8 bases. This CDR3 is built from 16 residues. The germline V gene encodes CDR1 MGHDK and CDR2 SYGVNS. J gave up 2 bases and V 1 base, and 7 bases lay outside the gene matches. DNA of the CDR3: TGTGCCAGCAGTGAATGGGGACAGGTCGCCACCTACGAGCAGTACTTC. It translates to CASSEWGQVATYEQYF.

The chain is built from TRBV19 and TRBJ1-6, with D perhaps matching TRBD1 (6 bases). The CDR3 contains 14 residues. V was clipped by 4 bases and J by 7 bases, with 11 bases between them. Germline V gives CDR1 LNHDA, CDR2 SQIVND (reference sequence). CDR3 coding DNA: TGTGCCAGTAGTACCGGGACACCCAATTCACCCCTCCACTTT. Its protein is CASSTGTPNSPLHF.

The V gene is TRBV5-4, the J gene TRBJ2-3; 11 bases agree with TRBD2. The germline V gene encodes CDR1 SGHNT and CDR2 YYREEE (reference sequence). J gave up 0 bases and V 4 bases, and 10 bases lay outside the gene matches. CDR3 length: 18 amino acids. The CDR3 DNA sequence: TGTGCCAGCAGCCCCCCTACTAGCGGGGGCCCTAGCACAGATACGCAGTATTTT. Translation gives CASSPPTSGGPSTDTQYF.

This clone appeared once. The gene calls are TRBV6-5 and TRBJ1-2; 10 bases map to TRBD1. This CDR3 has 15 residues. V shed 6 bases and J 5 bases; nucleotides not matched to a gene: 9. Per the germline V gene, CDR1 is MNHEY and CDR2 is SVGAGI. DNA for the CDR3: TGTGCCAGCAGGGACAGGGGGAATGTTCAGTATGGCTACACCTTC. Protein product: CASRDRGNVQYGYTF.

The chain employs TRBV28 and TRBJ2-2, with TRBD2 matching 10 bases. Germline V gene data show CDR1 as MDHEN and CDR2 as SYDVKM. The V gene end was trimmed by 8 bases and the J gene end by 0 bases; junction bases not matched to a gene: 12. The CDR3 loop spans 18 amino acids. CDR3 DNA: TGTGCCAGCCTGGGTAGCGGGGGGTCTCGGTCGAACACCGGGGAGCTGTTTTTT. Translation: CASLGSGGSRSNTGELFF.

The V call is TRBV7-2, the J call TRBJ1-2; a possible D gene is TRBD1 (6 bases). CDR1 and CDR2 (germline): SGHTA, FQGNSA. The V end lost 4 bases, the J end lost 4 bases, and 10 bases lay between the germline ends. The CDR3 loop spans 13 amino acids. CDR3 region: CASSSRDTYGYTF. CDR3 nucleotides: TGTGCCAGCAGCTCTCGGGACACCTATGGCTACACCTTC.

CDR3 sequence: CASSKGNFPGHPENGYTF. CDR3 coding DNA: TGTGCCAGCAGCAAAGGGAATTTCCCGGGACACCCGGAAAATGGCTACACCTTC. This chain links TRBV21-1 with TRBJ1-2; the tabulated D call, TRBD1, remains unverified against the DNA. TRBV21-1 is a known pseudogene. This CDR3 has 18 amino acids.

The chain employs TRBV24-1 and TRBJ2-3; TRBD1 might be the D (6 bases). Germline V gene data show CDR1 as KGHDR and CDR2 as SFDVKD. The CDR3 sequence is 12 residues long. V was pared by 2 bases and J by 10 bases, with 9 bases between. CDR3 in DNA: TGTGCCACCAGTGATTCCGGGACACCGCAGTATTTT. Translation gives CATSDSGTPQYF.

The chain employs TRBV7-3 and TRBJ2-3; D is possibly TRBD2 (5 bases). Deletions cut 5 bases from V and 5 bases from J, with 14 bases between. The CDR3 is 14 residues long. CDR1 and CDR2 (germline): SGHTA, FQGTGA. As DNA, the CDR3 is TGTGCCAGCAGCCTCACGGGAATGCGAGATACGCAGTATTTT. It specifies CASSLTGMRDTQYF.

The V call is TRBV7-8, the J call TRBJ1-5; D is unclear. Trimming took off 1 base at V and 1 base at J, with 11 bases between the two ends. CDR1 is SGHVS and CDR2 is FQNEAQ in the germline V gene. The CDR3 covers 16 residues. CDR3 amino acids: CASSLVRGFSNQPQHF. The DNA of the CDR3 is TGTGCCAGCAGCTTAGTACGGGGTTTCAGCAATCAGCCCCAGCATTTT.

The chain couples TRBV5-1 to TRBJ2-3, with D tentatively TRBD2 (7 bases). CDR1 and CDR2 (germline): SGHRS, YFSETQ. The V and J ends lost 7 bases and 1 base respectively, with 19 bases between them. The CDR3 is made up of 16 amino acids. This chain's CDR3 is CASASGDGGGTDTQYF. Here the CDR3 DNA reads TGCGCCAGCGCCTCAGGGGATGGGGGGGGCACAGATACGCAGTATTTT.

The chain couples TRBV6-5 to TRBJ1-6; D call uncertain. V was pared by 8 bases and J by 9 bases, with 8 bases between. In germline, CDR1 is MNHEY, CDR2 SVGAGI. CDR3 length: 11 residues. The CDR3 protein is CASEGGSPLHF. Written as DNA, the CDR3 is TGTGCCAGCGAAGGAGGTTCACCCCTCCACTTT.